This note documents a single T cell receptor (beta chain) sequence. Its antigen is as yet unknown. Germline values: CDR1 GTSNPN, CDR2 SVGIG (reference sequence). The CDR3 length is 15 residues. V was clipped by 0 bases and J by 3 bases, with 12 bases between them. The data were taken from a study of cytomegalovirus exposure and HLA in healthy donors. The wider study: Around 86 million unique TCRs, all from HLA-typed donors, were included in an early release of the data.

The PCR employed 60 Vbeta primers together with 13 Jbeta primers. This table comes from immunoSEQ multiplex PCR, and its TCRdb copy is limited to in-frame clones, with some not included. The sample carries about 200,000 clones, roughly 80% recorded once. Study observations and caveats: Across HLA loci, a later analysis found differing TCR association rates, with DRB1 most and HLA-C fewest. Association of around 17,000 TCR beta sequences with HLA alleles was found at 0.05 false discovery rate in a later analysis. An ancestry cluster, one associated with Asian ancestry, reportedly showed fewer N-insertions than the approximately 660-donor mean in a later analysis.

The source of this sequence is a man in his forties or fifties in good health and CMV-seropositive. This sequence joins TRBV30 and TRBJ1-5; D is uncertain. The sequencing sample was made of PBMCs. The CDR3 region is CAWSVFVGDNQPQHF. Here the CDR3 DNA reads TGTGCCTGGAGTGTTTTTGTCGGGGACAATCAGCCCCAGCATTTT.